The 13 T cell receptor beta chains below come from one sample, sequenced in a study of Ad26.COV2.S vaccination and SARS-CoV-2 variants. Profiling relied on immunoSEQ multiplex PCR, and the TCRdb table lists in-frame clones only, not all of them. The table shows over 450,000 clones, with 80% to 90% occurring only once. Treatment given: around 19 received Ad26.COV2.S at low or high dose, single or two shots; roughly five received placebo; per-sample allocation not given. Day 63 following the first vaccine or placebo injection was when the samples were taken. This specimen was peripheral blood, taken in a trial of Ad26.COV2.S vaccine versus placebo. The receptors were sampled from a person aged 18-65 years who received the Ad26.COV2.S COVID-19 vaccine or a placebo.

The chain uses TRBV21-1 and TRBJ2-7; TRBD2 is the table's D call and was not checked against the DNA. TRBV21-1 is reported as a pseudogene. The CDR3 has 10 amino acids. As DNA, the CDR3 is TGTGCCAGCAGCGGGAGCTTCTGCGGCTTC. Protein sequence: CASSGSFCGF.

The CDR3 DNA follows: TGTGCCAGCAGTTACTCCACTGAACGACCCTATGGCTACACCTTC. The encoded protein is CASSYSTERPYGYTF. The rearrangement links TRBV6-6 to TRBJ1-2; D is unclear. Trimming took off 0 bases at V and 4 bases at J, with 12 bases between the two ends. Germline V lookup: CDR1 MNHNY, CDR2 SVGAGI (reference sequence). This CDR3 has 15 residues.

The chain combines TRBV7-9 with TRBJ2-1; 11 bases map to TRBD2. There are 14 residues in the CDR3. Trimming removed 11 bases from V and 4 bases from J; junction bases left unmatched: 7. Germline V gene sequence: CDR1 SEHNR, CDR2 FQNEAQ (reference sequence). The CDR3 DNA sequence: TGTGCCGCACCCGGGACTAGCGGATACAATGAGCAGTTCTTC. Translated: CAAPGTSGYNEQFF.

The V call is TRBV20-1, the J call TRBJ2-1; 7 bases agree with TRBD2. Germline lookup yields CDR1 DFQATT and CDR2 SNEGSKA (reference sequence). This CDR3 contains 14 residues. With V trimmed by 3 bases and J by 5 bases, 7 bases remained unmatched. In DNA, the CDR3 is TGCAGTGCTAGTTCTAGCGGAGTGAACAATGAGCAGTTCTTC. Translation: CSASSSGVNNEQFF.

The chain carries TRBV5-1 and TRBJ2-1; TRBD1 matches at 7 bases. V lost 4 bases and J lost 4; bases outside the gene matches: 2. Germline V gene sequence: CDR1 SGHRS, CDR2 YFSETQ. This CDR3 comprises 13 residues. CDR3 sequence: CASSTGQYNEQFF. The CDR3, as DNA: TGCGCCAGCAGCACGGGACAGTACAATGAGCAGTTCTTC.

V is TRBV7-2 and J is TRBJ2-5; TRBD2 aligns across 11 bases. Germline lookup yields CDR1 SGHTA and CDR2 FQGNSA. V lost 1 base and J lost 2; bases outside the gene matches: 3. The length of the CDR3 is 16 residues. Here the CDR3 DNA reads TGTGCCAGCAGCTTAGGGGTAGCGGGGGGGCAAGAGACCCAGTACTTC. This gives the protein CASSLGVAGGQETQYF. The full variable domain, with the rest looked up from reference TRBV7-2 and TRBJ2-5, is GAGVSQSPSNKVTEKGKDVELRCDPISGHTALYWYRQSLGQGLEFLIYFQGNSAPDKSGLPSDRFSAERTGGSVSTLTIQRTQQEDSAVYLCASSLGVAGGQETQYFGPGTRLLVL.

V and J are TRBV6-5 and TRBJ2-1, with TRBD2 matching 8 bases. CDR3 length: 14 residues. CDR1 and CDR2 from the germline V gene are MNHEY and SVGAGI. After removal of 3 bases from V and 9 bases from J, the junction contained 7 bases not matched to a gene. The CDR3 region has the DNA TGTGCCAGCAGTTATCGGGGGGGCCTGGGTGAGCAGTTCTTC. Residues: CASSYRGGLGEQFF.

The chain uses TRBV30 and TRBJ1-1, with D uncertain. The germline CDR1 and CDR2 sequences are GTSNPN and SVGIG (reference sequence). The CDR3 is 13 residues long. V shed 5 bases and J shed 3 bases, with 13 bases lying between them. In nucleotides, the CDR3 is TGTGCCTGGTCCTTCAACGAATACACTGAAGCTTTCTTT. The encoded protein is CAWSFNEYTEAFF.

The gene calls are TRBV7-2 and TRBJ2-7; 9 positions agree with TRBD1. The J segment lost 9 bases and the V segment lost 1 base, leaving 13 bases of the junction unmatched. The CDR3 is 16 residues long. The germline V gene has CDR1 SGHTA and CDR2 FQGNSA. The CDR3 protein is CASSLGSGTGSLRQYF. The CDR3 DNA sequence: TGTGCCAGCAGCTTAGGATCCGGGACAGGGTCCCTTCGGCAGTACTTC.

The chain has TRBV24-1 and TRBJ2-1; D is possibly TRBD1 (6 bases). The CDR3 runs to 14 residues. The V gene's germline CDR1 is KGHDR and CDR2 SFDVKD. Deletions cut 3 bases from V and 6 bases from J, with 11 bases between. Here the CDR3 reads CATSDPGQSNEQFF. The CDR3 nucleotides are TGTGCCACCAGTGATCCCGGACAGTCCAATGAGCAGTTCTTC.

This clone was detected once. The chain recombines TRBV3-1 (or the pseudogene TRBV3-2) with TRBJ1-2, with unresolved D. Germline assignment: CDR1 LGHDT and CDR2 YNNKEL (reference sequence). V lost 0 bases to trimming and J lost 8 bases, with 10 bases between them. The CDR3 runs to 13 residues. In DNA form, the CDR3 reads TGTGCCAGCAGCCAAGATCGATTGGACGGCTACACCTTC. It is translated as CASSQDRLDGYTF.

The chain joins TRBV4-1 to TRBJ2-1; 8 bases line up with TRBD2. Per germline, CDR1 MGHRA and CDR2 YSYEKL. The CDR3 loop spans 15 amino acids. V shed 4 bases and J 2 bases; nucleotides not matched to a gene: 4. In DNA form, the CDR3 reads TGCGCCAGCAGCCCCGCCGGGGGGGCCTACAATGAGCAGTTCTTC. It specifies CASSPAGGAYNEQFF.

The rearrangement links TRBV29-1 to TRBJ2-5, with 8 positions matching TRBD2. CDR1 is SQVTM and CDR2 is ANQGSEA in the germline V gene. The CDR3 is made up of 17 amino acids. Germline trimming cut 4 bases from V and 2 bases from J; bases unmatched to any gene: 15. The CDR3 protein is CSVVGNPALAVQETQYF. Written as DNA, the CDR3 is TGCAGCGTTGTCGGAAACCCTGCACTAGCGGTTCAAGAGACCCAGTACTTC.